Only one count was recorded for the clone carrying this T cell receptor beta chain. Its matching antigen is unknown. Other nucleotide sequences from this sample produce the same CDR3. Scientists sequenced DNA from unsorted PBMC on ten immunoSEQ deep assay plates. Per the original methods: Junction-only immunoSEQ data arrived without quality scores, meaning filtering differed. Using immunoSEQ multiplex PCR, the repertoire was profiled, and TCRdb retains in-frame clones only, with some absent. The DNA was the basis for D and trimming; V, J and clone size are from that table. The top ten hold under 15% of the sample, which has around 480,000 clones, 60% to 80% seen once. This sample was included in a study of shared clonotypes between healthy human individuals. Study-wide results and caveats: With few donors, the genetic and exposure-history diversity represented was limited.

Donors comprised only Caucasian adults living in Nashville, Tennessee. Germline V lookup: CDR1 KGHSH, CDR2 LQKENI. V was trimmed by 3 bases and J by 4 bases, leaving 9 bases between them. This CDR3 is 13 amino acids long. This rearrangement joins TRBV18 to TRBJ2-5; D perhaps matches TRBD1 (5 bases). The material sequenced was PBMCs. The sequence derives from a woman in her thirties or forties in good health. Some clones in this sample may be carry-over from other donors' samples. The CDR3 sequence: CASSPQGRETQYF. CDR3 DNA sequence: TGTGCCAGCTCACCCCAGGGCAGAGAGACCCAGTACTTC.